This note documents a single T cell receptor beta chain sequence. Germline lookup yields CDR1 SNHLY and CDR2 FYNNEI. The CDR3 consists of 15 residues. Trimming removed 0 bases from V and 5 bases from J; junction bases left unmatched: 6. This sample is part of a study of OX40 agonist ivuxolimab in advanced cancers. Profiling relied on immunoSEQ multiplex PCR, and the TCRdb table lists in-frame clones only, not all of them. The sample consists of about 110,000 clones, under 95% of them appearing once. The TCR originated in an adult with an advanced solid tumor such as melanoma, head and neck, liver or kidney cancer. The chain combines TRBV2 with TRBJ2-7; 8 bases line up with TRBD1. The input for sequencing was CD4+ or CD8+ T cells sorted from blood, taken in a trial of the OX40 agonist ivuxolimab. The CDR3 region has the DNA TGTGCCAGCAGTGAAGCGCTTTACAGGGGGGACGAGCAGTACTTC. Amino acid sequence: CASSEALYRGDEQYF.